This record covers a single T cell receptor beta chain. The record originates from a study of shared clonotypes between healthy human individuals. Profiled with immunoSEQ multiplex PCR; TCRdb holds only in-frame clones, not every one. The sample carries over 2 million clones, around 95% recorded once. Sample: naive CD4+ T cells sorted from blood. The subset here: CD45RA+ positively selected. The sequence was collected from a man between 18 and 29 years old in good health.

The CDR3 reads CASSLDSRSYNSPLHF. The CDR3 DNA reads TGTGCCAGCAGCTTGGACAGCCGCTCCTATAATTCACCCCTCCACTTT. The chain links TRBV5-8 to TRBJ1-6, with D uncertain. Germline V gives CDR1 SGHTS, CDR2 YDEGEE. The CDR3 is made up of 16 amino acids. Trimming took 0 bases from V and 0 from J, leaving 7 bases between them.